This T cell receptor beta chain was sequenced during a study of T cell responses to AZD1222 COVID-19 vaccine. Method: immunoSEQ multiplex PCR; TCRdb's copy keeps in-frame clones and lacks some. The sample shows about 140,000 clones, roughly nine tenths of them seen only once. Trimming took 3 bases from V and 0 from J, leaving 7 bases between them. The CDR3 sequence is 14 residues long. Germline CDR1 MNHEY, CDR2 SVGEGT. The chain recombines TRBV6-2 or TRBV6-3 with TRBJ2-3; unclear D gene. Sequenced material: peripheral blood, taken on day 0 of AZD1222 vaccination. The TCR was taken from an adult in good health. The CDR3 DNA reads TGTGCCAGCAGTTATGGGTCGAGCACAGATACGCAGTATTTT. This translates into CASSYGSSTDTQYF.